This T cell receptor (beta chain) was captured by sequencing in a study of OX40 agonist ivuxolimab in advanced cancers. Sequencing used immunoSEQ multiplex PCR; TCRdb keeps in-frame clones, though not all of them. The table includes 65,000 or so clones, around 85% detected once. This clonotype originated in an adult with an advanced solid tumor such as melanoma, head and neck, liver or kidney cancer. The starting material was CD4+ or CD8+ T cells sorted from blood, obtained in a trial of the OX40 agonist ivuxolimab.

The CDR3 DNA is TGTGCCAGCAGTCCGTGGACAGATACGCAGTATTTT. It is translated as CASSPWTDTQYF. The chain is built from TRBV11-1 and TRBJ2-3; D not certain. The germline gives CDR1 SGHAT, CDR2 FQDESV (reference sequence). The CDR3 is made up of 12 amino acids. V was clipped by 6 bases and J by 3 bases, with 7 bases between them. The full variable domain, in which reference TRBV11-1 and TRBJ2-3 provide the parts outside the CDR3, is EAEVAQSPRYKITEKSQAVAFWCDPISGHATLYWYRQILGQGPELLVQFQDESVVDDSQLPKDRFSAERLKGVDSTLKIQPAELGDSAMYLCASSPWTDTQYFGPGTRLTVL.